These 31 T cell receptor beta chains were sequenced from one sample in a study of blood T cell repertoires in COVID-19. The protocol was immunoSEQ multiplex PCR, while the TCRdb copy is restricted to in-frame clones and leaves out a portion. The profile shows 70,000 to 100,000 clones, 70% to 85% of them singletons. Specimen: peripheral blood. Receptor source: a woman between 45 and 65 years old with acute or convalescent COVID-19.

V and J are TRBV27 and TRBJ1-2; D may be TRBD1 (6 bases). V dropped 2 bases and J dropped 8 bases, with 15 bases sitting between them. The CDR3 has 14 residues. Per germline, CDR1 MNHEY and CDR2 SMNVEV (reference sequence). In DNA form, the CDR3 reads TGTGCCAGCAGTTTAATGGGGGGGCTAGGCGGCTACACCTTC. It encodes CASSLMGGLGGYTF.

The rearrangement links TRBV30 to TRBJ2-7; 9 bases map to TRBD2. Germline values: CDR1 GTSNPN, CDR2 SVGIG (reference sequence). Trimming removed 2 bases from V and 3 bases from J; junction bases left unmatched: 5. This CDR3 has 14 amino acids. CDR3 protein: CAWSRRGGGYEQYF. CDR3 in DNA: TGTGCCTGGAGTCGGCGGGGGGGCGGCTACGAGCAGTACTTC. Complete variable domain (other parts from reference TRBV30 and TRBJ2-7): SQTIHQWPATLVQPVGSPLSLECTVEGTSNPNLYWYRQAAGRGLQLLFYSVGIGQISSEVPQNLSASRPQDRQFILSSKKLLLSDSGFYLCAWSRRGGGYEQYFGPGTRLTVT.

V is TRBV11-2 and J is TRBJ1-5; D not certain. This CDR3 spans 16 amino acids. V was shortened by 0 bases and J by 3 bases, with 12 bases between the two germline ends. CDR1 and CDR2 from the germline V gene are SGHAT and FQNNGV. The CDR3: CASSLDGGSLNQPQHF. The CDR3 DNA is TGTGCCAGCAGCTTAGATGGCGGGTCCCTCAATCAGCCCCAGCATTTT.

The V gene is TRBV5-8, the J gene TRBJ1-2, with D unclear. Germline loops: CDR1 SGHTS, CDR2 YDEGEE. Trimming took 0 bases from V and 12 from J, leaving 12 bases between them. This CDR3 spans 12 amino acids. Here the CDR3 DNA reads TGTGCCAGCAGCTTGGGAGCCAGGCCCCACACCTTC. It specifies CASSLGARPHTF.

V is TRBV2 and J is TRBJ1-6; no clear D. The V gene's germline CDR1 is SNHLY and CDR2 FYNNEI. Trimming took off 0 bases at V and 7 bases at J, with 10 bases between the two ends. This CDR3 has 15 residues. In DNA, the CDR3 is TGTGCCAGCAGTGAAGCGCACAGATTAAATTCACCCCTCCACTTT. It translates to CASSEAHRLNSPLHF.

This chain connects TRBV3-1 (or the pseudogene TRBV3-2) to TRBJ1-1; D possibly corresponds to TRBD1 (5 bases). Between the trimmed V and J ends, which lost 3 bases and 0 bases, there was a span of 8 bases. The CDR3 extends over 14 amino acids. Per the germline V gene, CDR1 is LGHDT and CDR2 is YNNKEL (reference sequence). CDR3 protein: CASSHGHLNTEAFF. Written as DNA, the CDR3 is TGTGCCAGCAGCCACGGACATTTGAACACTGAAGCTTTCTTT.

V gene TRBV10-3 combines with J gene TRBJ2-2, with TRBD2 identical over 14 bases. Looked up from germline, CDR1 is ENHRY and CDR2 is SYGVKD. The CDR3 length is 20 residues. V lost 6 bases to trimming and J lost 1 base; unmatched junction nucleotides: 13. The CDR3 coding sequence is TGTGCCATCAGCGAGCAAGTCGGGACTAGCGGGGGCAAGAACACCGGGGAGCTGTTTTTT. Amino acids: CAISEQVGTSGGKNTGELFF.

The rearrangement joins TRBV2 to TRBJ2-7; D call uncertain. The length of the CDR3 is 12 residues. Trimming took 7 bases from V and 3 from J, leaving 10 bases between them. CDR1 SNHLY and CDR2 FYNNEI come from the germline V gene. The CDR3 DNA reads as TGTGCCAGCACCCAGGTGGACTACGAGCAGTACTTC. This codes for CASTQVDYEQYF.

This sequence joins TRBV10-3 and TRBJ2-3, with 7 positions matching TRBD1. Germline V lookup: CDR1 ENHRY, CDR2 SYGVKD. J gave up 4 bases and V 2 bases, and 6 bases lay outside the gene matches. This CDR3 comprises 15 residues. CDR3 DNA sequence: TGTGCCATCAGTGAGACCGGGCAGGGGGCAGATACGCAGTATTTT. This sequence encodes CAISETGQGADTQYF.

The genes are TRBV7-9 and TRBJ1-1; 7 bases align to TRBD1. The CDR3 consists of 14 residues. CDR1 and CDR2 from the germline V gene are SEHNR and FQNEAQ (reference sequence). V lost 1 base, J lost 4 bases, and 3 bases stayed unmatched. CDR3 loop: CASSLVRGPTEAFF. The CDR3 DNA follows: TGTGCCAGCAGCTTAGTGAGGGGGCCCACTGAAGCTTTCTTT.

The V and J genes are TRBV5-1 and TRBJ1-1; D is undetermined. CDR3 size: 14 residues. Germline V gene data show CDR1 as SGHRS and CDR2 as YFSETQ. The V gene lost 0 bases and the J gene lost 1 base, with 7 bases spanning the gap. The CDR3 DNA sequence: TGCGCCAGCAGCTTGGCCGCGGCGAACACTGAAGCTTTCTTT. The encoded protein is CASSLAAANTEAFF.

CDR3 in amino acids: CASSQVWKAGALHF. The CDR3 DNA reads as TGTGCCAGCAGCCAAGTCTGGAAGGCGGGAGCCCTCCACTTT. The chain joins TRBV14 to TRBJ1-6, with D unresolved. This CDR3 has 14 residues. CDR1 and CDR2 from the germline V gene are SGHDN and FVKESK. Deletions cut 1 base from V and 14 bases from J, with 15 bases between.

V is TRBV4-2 and J is TRBJ2-1, with 7 positions matching TRBD2. V was clipped by 0 bases and J by 2 bases; unmatched bases: 4. Germline CDR1 reads LGHNA; CDR2 reads YNFKEQ. The CDR3 totals 16 residues. This CDR3 reads CASSQDWLAAYNEQFF. The CDR3 DNA sequence: TGTGCCAGCAGCCAAGATTGGCTAGCGGCCTACAATGAGCAGTTCTTC.

The table lists this clone with a few counts. The V and J genes are TRBV5-4 and TRBJ2-3; TRBD2 agrees at 9 bases. V gave up 4 bases and J gave up 1 base; unmatched junction bases: 7. In germline, CDR1 is SGHNT, CDR2 YYREEE (reference sequence). There are 16 residues in the CDR3. The CDR3 sequence is CASSPGTSLGTDTQYF. The CDR3 nucleotides read TGTGCCAGCAGCCCTGGGACTAGCTTGGGCACAGATACGCAGTATTTT.

The chain carries TRBV3-1 (or the pseudogene TRBV3-2) and TRBJ1-1; D possibly corresponds to TRBD1 (5 bases). The V and J ends lost 5 bases and 4 bases respectively, with 8 bases between them. CDR3 length: 12 amino acids. Germline CDR1 and CDR2: LGHDT and YNNKEL (reference sequence). CDR3 nucleotide sequence: TGTGCCAGCAGCAGGGGTATCACTGAAGCTTTCTTT. Translated, it gives CASSRGITEAFF.

The rearrangement joins TRBV6-2 or TRBV6-3 to TRBJ2-7, with 7 nucleotides matching TRBD2. This CDR3 is built from 12 residues. From germline, CDR1 is MNHEY and CDR2 SVGEGT. Germline trimming cut 2 bases from V and 9 bases from J; bases unmatched to any gene: 4. CDR3 nucleotide sequence: TGTGCCAGCAGTTACACCAGGGAGGGGCAGTACTTC. As protein: CASSYTREGQYF.

V usage is TRBV19 and J usage is TRBJ2-2; D call uncertain. V was cut by 5 bases and J by 0 bases, with 4 bases left in between. This CDR3 has 13 residues. Germline CDR1 LNHDA, CDR2 SQIVND (reference sequence). Here the CDR3 reads CASSPSNTGELFF. In nucleotides, the CDR3 is TGTGCCAGTAGTCCCTCGAACACCGGGGAGCTGTTTTTT.

DNA for the CDR3: TGTGCCAGCAGCTTCGGGGGGCCTAACGCCTACGAGCAGTACTTC. Translating gives CASSFGGPNAYEQYF. J is TRBJ2-7 and V is TRBV5-6, with D perhaps TRBD2 (7 bases). Deletions cut 2 bases from V and 2 bases from J, with 14 bases between. From germline, CDR1 is SGHDT and CDR2 YYEEEE. The CDR3 consists of 15 residues.

This rearrangement joins TRBV9 to TRBJ2-7; D perhaps matches TRBD2 (5 bases). Trimming removed 2 bases at V and 0 bases at J, with 9 bases between. Germline V gene lookup returns CDR1 SGDLS and CDR2 YYNGEE. The CDR3 has 14 amino acids. CDR3 in DNA: TGTGCCAGCAGCGTGGGTGGACTCTCCTACGAGCAGTACTTC. It translates to CASSVGGLSYEQYF.

CDR3: CASSSAGRGNTIYF. The DNA of the CDR3 is TGTGCCAGCAGCTCGGCAGGTCGGGGAAACACCATATATTTT. The V gene is TRBV7-2, the J gene TRBJ1-3; no clear D. Germline loops: CDR1 SGHTA, CDR2 FQGNSA. V dropped 4 bases and J dropped 4 bases, with 11 bases sitting between them. CDR3 length: 14 residues.

V and J are TRBV6-2 or TRBV6-3 and TRBJ1-5; D gene uncertain. V shed 5 bases and J shed 6 bases, with 11 bases lying between them. In germline, CDR1 is MNHEY, CDR2 SVGEGT. This CDR3 has 13 amino acids. The CDR3 here is CASSTSRVQPQHF. The CDR3 DNA follows: TGTGCCAGCAGTACCTCTCGGGTTCAGCCCCAGCATTTT.

This clone was recorded a few times. The chain links TRBV15 to TRBJ1-5; D is unclear. The V gene's germline CDR1 is LNHNV and CDR2 YYDKDF (reference sequence). This CDR3 is built from 15 residues. V was clipped by 4 bases and J by 0 bases, with 10 bases between them. The CDR3 bases are TGTGCCACCAGCATCGGACGGGATAGCAATCAGCCCCAGCATTTT. Translating it yields CATSIGRDSNQPQHF. The complete variable domain, with remaining parts taken from reference TRBV15 and TRBJ1-5, reads DAMVIQNPRYQVTQFGKPVTLSCSQTLNHNVMYWYQQKSSQAPKLLFHYYDKDFNNEADTPDNFQSRRPNTSFCFLDIRSPGLGDTAMYLCATSIGRDSNQPQHFGDGTRLSIL.

The chain combines TRBV7-9 with TRBJ1-2, with D maybe TRBD1 (6 bases). CDR1 and CDR2 (germline): SEHNR, FQNEAQ (reference sequence). The CDR3 runs 12 residues. The V and J ends lost 11 bases and 0 bases respectively, with 10 bases between them. The CDR3 bases are TGTGCCGGTGAGGGGGCTAACTATGGCTACACCTTC. Residues: CAGEGANYGYTF.

The chain has TRBV5-1 and TRBJ2-3; D perhaps matches TRBD1 (6 bases). Germline V gene sequence: CDR1 SGHRS, CDR2 YFSETQ. The CDR3 sequence is 19 residues long. The V and J ends lost 2 bases and 1 base respectively, with 23 bases between them. CDR3 residues: CASSLLRTGTRGGTDTQYF. CDR3 in DNA: TGCGCCAGCAGCTTACTTCGAACCGGGACAAGGGGTGGCACAGATACGCAGTATTTT.

The rearrangement uses TRBV7-2 and TRBJ2-1, with 8 bases identical to TRBD2. J was trimmed by 1 base and V by 5 bases; bases with no gene match: 4. CDR1 SGHTA and CDR2 FQGNSA come from the germline V gene. This CDR3 is built from 15 residues. CDR3 protein: CASSQSGGSYNEQFF. Written as DNA, the CDR3 is TGTGCCAGCAGCCAAAGCGGGGGATCCTACAATGAGCAGTTCTTC.

A note on this clone: Mismatch with germline at one junction end may stem from a read error. The sample has other DNA sequences that encode this CDR3 too. J is TRBJ1-5 and V is TRBV7-2, with TRBD1 matching 8 bases. CDR3 length: 14 amino acids. Germline CDR1 reads SGHTA; CDR2 reads FQGNSA. The DNA for the CDR3 is TGTGCCAGTAGCTTAAGGACAGGGAATCAGCCCCAGCATTTT. Its protein is CASSLRTGNQPQHF. The variable domain in full, completed from reference TRBV7-2 and TRBJ1-5, reads GAGVSQSPSNKVTEKGKDVELRCDPISGHTALYWYRQSLGQGLEFLIYFQGNSAPDKSGLPSDRFSAERTGGSVSTLTIQRTQQEDSAVYLCASSLRTGNQPQHFGDGTRLSIL.

This clone has only a few counts. This chain connects TRBV28 to TRBJ1-2, with 7 bases matching TRBD1. The junction had 7 bases not matched to a gene; V was cut back by 9 bases and J by 3 bases. This CDR3 is 13 amino acids long. The germline gives CDR1 MDHEN, CDR2 SYDVKM. CDR3 in DNA: TGTGCCAGTACCGGGACAGCAGACTATGGCTACACCTTC. This encodes CASTGTADYGYTF.

The rearrangement uses TRBV5-6 and TRBJ2-1; the match to TRBD2 covers 9 bases. The V gene end was trimmed by 4 bases and the J gene end by 6 bases; junction bases not matched to a gene: 8. CDR3 size: 15 residues. CDR1 is SGHDT and CDR2 is YYEEEE in the germline V gene. CDR3 in amino acids: CASSGGGASVNEQFF. The CDR3, as DNA: TGTGCCAGCAGCGGCGGGGGGGCGAGTGTCAATGAGCAGTTCTTC. Full variable domain (outside the CDR3, taken from reference TRBV5-6 and TRBJ2-1): DAGVTQSPTHLIKTRGQQVTLRCSPKSGHDTVSWYQQALGQGPQFIFQYYEEEERQRGNFPDRFSGHQFPNYSSELNVNALLLGDSALYLCASSGGGASVNEQFFGPGTRLTVL.

The table lists this clone with a count of one. The genes are TRBV6-5 and TRBJ2-1, with D perhaps TRBD1 (6 bases). Germline loops: CDR1 MNHEY, CDR2 SVGAGI. The ends were cut back, 4 bases at V and 5 bases at J, with 18 bases in the middle. This CDR3 contains 16 residues. CDR3 coding DNA: TGTGCCAGCAGTTGGGGTCGGACAGCGAAAAACAATGAGCAGTTCTTC. Its translation: CASSWGRTAKNNEQFF.

V and J are TRBV11-2 and TRBJ2-3; tentatively, D is TRBD1 (6 bases). The V and J ends lost 3 bases and 7 bases respectively, with 20 bases between them. The length of the CDR3 is 16 residues. The germline CDR1 and CDR2 sequences are SGHAT and FQNNGV. The CDR3 sequence: CASSFPWSGERNTQYF. DNA of the CDR3: TGTGCCAGCAGCTTTCCTTGGTCAGGGGAACGAAATACGCAGTATTTT. Supplemented by reference TRBV11-2 and TRBJ2-3, the full variable domain reads EAGVAQSPRYKIIEKRQSVAFWCNPISGHATLYWYQQILGQGPKLLIQFQNNGVVDDSQLPKDRFSAERLKGVDSTLKIQPAKLEDSAVYLCASSFPWSGERNTQYFGPGTRLTVL.

The J gene is TRBJ1-5, the V gene TRBV16, with D possibly being TRBD1 (5 bases). V was pared by 0 bases and J by 7 bases, with 13 bases between. The CDR3 consists of 15 residues. In germline, CDR1 is KGHSY, CDR2 FQNENV. The CDR3 region is CASSQSSTVGQPQHF. CDR3 nucleotide sequence: TGTGCCAGCAGCCAATCTTCGACAGTTGGACAGCCCCAGCATTTT.